The 6 T cell receptor beta chains presented below share a single source sample, sequenced in a study of blood T cell repertoires in COVID-19. Sequencing used immunoSEQ multiplex PCR; TCRdb keeps in-frame clones, though not all of them. The sample carries approximately 160,000 clones, about 92% recorded once. The specimen sequenced was peripheral blood. Receptor source: a woman in her sixties or seventies with COVID-19, enrolled during active disease.

The chain combines TRBV5-1 with TRBJ1-1; D might be TRBD1 (5 bases). The germline V gene encodes CDR1 SGHRS and CDR2 YFSETQ. The V gene lost 0 bases and the J gene lost 0 bases, with 6 bases spanning the gap. The CDR3 has 14 amino acids. The CDR3 DNA follows: TGCGCCAGCAGCTTGGGACAGATGAACACTGAAGCTTTCTTT. Protein product: CASSLGQMNTEAFF. The full variable domain, rest sourced from reference TRBV5-1 and TRBJ1-1, is KAGVTQTPRYLIKTRGQQVTLSCSPISGHRSVSWYQQTPGQGLQFLFEYFSETQRNKGNFPGRFSGRQFSNSRSEMNVSTLELGDSALYLCASSLGQMNTEAFFGQGTRLTVV.

The chain is built from TRBV9 and TRBJ2-3; weak D call: TRBD1 (5 bases). Germline-derived CDR1 and CDR2 are SGDLS and YYNGEE. The CDR3 length is 16 residues. V gave up 3 bases and J gave up 0 bases, with 14 bases separating them. CDR3 sequence reads: CASSALQATSTDTQYF. Here the CDR3 DNA reads TGTGCCAGCAGCGCATTACAGGCCACCAGCACAGATACGCAGTATTTT.

This clone was observed once. The chain is built from TRBV7-8 and TRBJ1-4; 9 bases map to TRBD1. CDR3 length: 15 residues. After removal of 5 bases from V and 8 bases from J, the junction contained 9 bases not matched to a gene. The V gene's germline CDR1 is SGHVS and CDR2 FQNEAQ. The CDR3 DNA sequence: TGTGCCAGCAGCCGACGGGACAGGGTTGGGGAAAAACTGTTTTTT. Translation: CASSRRDRVGEKLFF.

The chain joins TRBV6-6 to TRBJ1-2, with a tentative D call TRBD1 (6 bases). The germline CDR1 and CDR2 sequences are MNHNY and SVGAGI (reference sequence). Trimming took 6 bases from V and 2 from J, leaving 13 bases between them. The CDR3 has 14 amino acids. This CDR3 is CASRLQGSNYGYTF. The CDR3 DNA reads as TGTGCCAGCAGACTACAGGGTTCCAACTATGGCTACACCTTC.

The chain employs TRBV7-3 and TRBJ1-1, with 11 nucleotides matching TRBD1. The CDR3 sequence is 15 residues long. Germline loops: CDR1 SGHTA, CDR2 FQGTGA. V was clipped by 5 bases and J by 5 bases; unmatched bases: 7. The CDR3 DNA is TGTGCCAGCAGCCCGCAGGACAGGGGGCTGACTGAAGCTTTCTTT. It codes for CASSPQDRGLTEAFF.

The chain employs TRBV24-1 and TRBJ2-1; TRBD1 agrees at 10 bases. The trim removed 7 bases at V and 9 bases at J, leaving 11 bases unmatched. The CDR3 contains 15 residues. Germline assignment: CDR1 KGHDR and CDR2 SFDVKD. CDR3 sequence reads: CATSLSGTGVSEQFF. The CDR3 DNA sequence: TGTGCCACCAGCCTATCCGGGACAGGGGTTAGTGAGCAGTTCTTC.